This TCR beta chain was obtained from a study of control samples from healthy donors and cancer patients. The germline gives CDR1 MNHEY, CDR2 SVGAGI. V lost 6 bases, J lost 4 bases, and 6 bases stayed unmatched. The CDR3 is 14 residues long. This clone has only one observation. Method: immunoSEQ multiplex PCR; TCRdb's copy keeps in-frame clones and lacks some. The sample contains some 150,000 clones, 90% to 95% of which appear only once. The clonotype originates from a man aged 35 to 55 in good health. Source material: blood. The rearrangement links TRBV6-5 to TRBJ2-1, with 7 bases that match TRBD2. CDR3 loop: CASSKYSGYNEQFF. For the CDR3, the DNA is TGTGCCAGCAGCAAATATAGCGGGTACAATGAGCAGTTCTTC.